This TCR beta chain was recovered during a study of T cell responses to AZD1222 COVID-19 vaccine. Notes on this clone: Its antigen is unidentified.

Per germline, CDR1 SNHLY and CDR2 FYNNEI. The length of the CDR3 is 12 residues. Trimming removed 8 bases from V and 3 bases from J, with 10 bases in between. TCRdb's copy holds only in-frame clones and misses some; the assay was immunoSEQ multiplex PCR. The sample includes about 84,000 clones, approximately 85% of them seen just once. Study-level results: Only a handful of AZD1222 recipients, more than five in all, had baseline seropositivity.

The chain has TRBV2 and TRBJ1-1; D not resolved. The sequence derives from an adult who received the AZD1222 COVID-19 vaccine. The material was peripheral blood, obtained 28 days after the second AZD1222 dose. The CDR3 is CASDGRDTEAFF. CDR3 nucleotides: TGTGCCAGCGATGGCCGGGACACTGAAGCTTTCTTT.